The following is a T cell receptor beta chain sequence with its context. Its antigen remains unknown. This sample was included in a study of shared clonotypes between healthy human individuals. Genomic DNA from each subset was divided evenly over several immunoSEQ plates. The data were produced by immunoSEQ multiplex PCR, yet TCRdb's version contains in-frame clones alone and is incomplete. The sample holds over a million clones; about 75% are singletons and the top ten take around 1.4%. Findings of the study overall: Estimated richness values were generally larger in naive subsets than in memory subsets. Among non-shared clonotypes, generation probabilities were lower than among those shared by all four donors.

With 6 bases clipped from V and 4 bases from J, the junction kept 6 bases outside the gene matches. CDR1 is MNHEY and CDR2 is SVGAGI in the germline V gene. This CDR3 is built from 13 residues. Sequenced input: memory CD4+ T cells sorted from blood. Subset here: CD45RA-negative fraction. The TCR was taken from a man aged 18 to 29 in good health. This chain joins TRBV6-5 and TRBJ2-7, with 7 bases aligning to TRBD1. The CDR3 protein is CASSGDSSYEQYF. The CDR3 coding sequence is TGTGCCAGCAGCGGGGACAGTTCATACGAGCAGTACTTC.